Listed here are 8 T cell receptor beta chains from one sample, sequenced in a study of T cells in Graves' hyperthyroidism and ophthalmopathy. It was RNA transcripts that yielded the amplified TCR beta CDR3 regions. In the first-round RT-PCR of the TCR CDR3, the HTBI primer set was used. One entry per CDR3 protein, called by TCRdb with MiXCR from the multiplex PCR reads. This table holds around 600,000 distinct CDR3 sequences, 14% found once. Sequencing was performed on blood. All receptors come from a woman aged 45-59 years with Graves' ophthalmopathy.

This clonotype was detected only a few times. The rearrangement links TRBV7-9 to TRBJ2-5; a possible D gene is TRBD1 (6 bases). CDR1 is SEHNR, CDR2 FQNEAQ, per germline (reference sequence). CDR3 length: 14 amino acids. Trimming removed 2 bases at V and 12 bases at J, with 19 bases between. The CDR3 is CASSLQGTTIREYF. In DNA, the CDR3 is TGTGCCAGCAGCTTACAAGGGACAACCATCCGCGAGTACTTC.

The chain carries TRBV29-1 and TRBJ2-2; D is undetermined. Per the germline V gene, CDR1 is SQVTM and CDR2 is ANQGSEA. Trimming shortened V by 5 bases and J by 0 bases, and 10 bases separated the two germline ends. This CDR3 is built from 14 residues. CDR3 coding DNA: TGCAGCGTTCTAGTAGGCGCGAACACCGGGGAGCTGTTTTTT. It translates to CSVLVGANTGELFF.

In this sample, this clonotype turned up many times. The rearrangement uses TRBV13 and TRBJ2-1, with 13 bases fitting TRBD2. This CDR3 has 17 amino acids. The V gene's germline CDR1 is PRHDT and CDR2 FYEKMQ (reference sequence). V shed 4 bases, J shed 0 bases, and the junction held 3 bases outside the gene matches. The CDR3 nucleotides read TGTGCCAGCAGCTGGCGGACTAGCGGGAGCTCCTACAATGAGCAGTTCTTC. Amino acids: CASSWRTSGSSYNEQFF.

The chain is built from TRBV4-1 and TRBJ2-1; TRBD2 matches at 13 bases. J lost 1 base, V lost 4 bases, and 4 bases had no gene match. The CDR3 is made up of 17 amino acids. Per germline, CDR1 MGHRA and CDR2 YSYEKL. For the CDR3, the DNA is TGCGCCAGCAGCCTCGGGACTAGCGGGAAGTCCTACAATGAGCAGTTCTTC. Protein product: CASSLGTSGKSYNEQFF.

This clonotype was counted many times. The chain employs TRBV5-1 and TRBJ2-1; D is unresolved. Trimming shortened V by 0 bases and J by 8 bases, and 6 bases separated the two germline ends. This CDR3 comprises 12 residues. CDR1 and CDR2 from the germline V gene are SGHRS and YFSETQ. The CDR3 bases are TGCGCCAGCAGCTTGGGGGTCCATGAGCAGTTCTTC. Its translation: CASSLGVHEQFF.

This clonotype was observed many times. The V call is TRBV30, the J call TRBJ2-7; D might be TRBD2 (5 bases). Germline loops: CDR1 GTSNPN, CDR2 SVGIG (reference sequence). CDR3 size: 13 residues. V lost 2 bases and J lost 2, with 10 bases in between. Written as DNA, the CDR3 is TGTGCCTGGAGTATTCTAGCCGCCTACGAGCAGTACTTC. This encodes CAWSILAAYEQYF.

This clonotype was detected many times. This CDR3 is CASSPWTVISGNTIYF. The CDR3 nucleotides read TGTGCCAGCAGTCCGTGGACGGTGATCTCTGGAAACACCATATATTTT. The chain links TRBV12-3 or TRBV12-4 to TRBJ1-3; unclear D gene. With 5 bases removed from V and 0 bases from J, the gap between germline ends came to 14 bases. CDR3 length: 16 amino acids.

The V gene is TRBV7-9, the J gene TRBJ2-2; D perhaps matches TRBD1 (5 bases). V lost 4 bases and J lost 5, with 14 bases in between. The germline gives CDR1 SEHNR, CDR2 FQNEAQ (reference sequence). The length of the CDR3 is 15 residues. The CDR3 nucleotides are TGTGCCAGCAGCTCAAAAACAGGAGATACCGGGGAGCTGTTTTTT. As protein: CASSSKTGDTGELFF. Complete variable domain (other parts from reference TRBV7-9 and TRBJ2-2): DTGVSQNPRHKITKRGQNVTFRCDPISEHNRLYWYRQTLGQGPEFLTYFQNEAQLEKSRLLSDRFSAERPKGSFSTLEIQRTEQGDSAMYLCASSSKTGDTGELFFGEGSRLTVL.